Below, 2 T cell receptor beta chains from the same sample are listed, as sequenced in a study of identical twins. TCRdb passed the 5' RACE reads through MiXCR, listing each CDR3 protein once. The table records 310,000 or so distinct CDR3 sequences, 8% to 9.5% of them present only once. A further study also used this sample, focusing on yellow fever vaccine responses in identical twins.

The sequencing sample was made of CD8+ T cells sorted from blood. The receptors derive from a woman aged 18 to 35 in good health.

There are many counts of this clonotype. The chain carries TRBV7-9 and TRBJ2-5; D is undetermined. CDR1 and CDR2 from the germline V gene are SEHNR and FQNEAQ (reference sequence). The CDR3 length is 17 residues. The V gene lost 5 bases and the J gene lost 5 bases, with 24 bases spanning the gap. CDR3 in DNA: TGTGCCAGCAGCGTTACGTCGTTCGGCAGCCCCCGGGAGACCCAGTACTTC. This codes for CASSVTSFGSPRETQYF.

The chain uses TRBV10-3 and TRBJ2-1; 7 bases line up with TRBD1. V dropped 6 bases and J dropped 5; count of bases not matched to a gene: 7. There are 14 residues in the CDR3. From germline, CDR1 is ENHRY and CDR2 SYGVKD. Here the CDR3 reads CAIRRRTGDNEQFF. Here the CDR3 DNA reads TGTGCCATCAGGAGAAGAACAGGGGACAATGAGCAGTTCTTC.